These 14 T cell receptor beta chains share one sample of origin, sequenced in a study of PD-1 blockade in classical Hodgkin lymphoma. The assay was immunoSEQ multiplex PCR, and TCRdb's table has in-frame clones only and misses some. The sample carries more than 25,000 clones, approximately 88% recorded once. Indicated time point: newly diagnosed, previously untreated cHL patient sample. Researchers used magnetic negative selection to pull out pure CD4+ T cells from thawed PBMCs. The specimen sequenced was CD4+ T cells from blood. These receptors originate from a human donor with classical Hodgkin lymphoma.

The chain has TRBV15 and TRBJ1-3, with TRBD1 matching over 7 bases. V trimming: 0 bases; J trimming: 2 bases; junction bases outside the gene matches: 4. This CDR3 is 16 amino acids long. Germline V gene lookup returns CDR1 LNHNV and CDR2 YYDKDF (reference sequence). CDR3 nucleotide sequence: TGTGCCACCAGCAGAGACACGACAGGGACTGGAAACACCATATATTTT. Protein: CATSRDTTGTGNTIYF.

The chain employs TRBV2 and TRBJ2-1, with 7 nucleotides matching TRBD2. J lost 0 bases, V lost 4 bases, and 3 bases had no gene match. The CDR3 loop spans 15 amino acids. CDR1 is SNHLY, CDR2 FYNNEI, per germline. CDR3 DNA: TGTGCCAGCAGTGTCGGCGGGAGCTCCTACAATGAGCAGTTCTTC. Protein sequence: CASSVGGSSYNEQFF.

The genes are TRBV28 and TRBJ2-7; 7 nucleotides match TRBD1. CDR3 length: 13 amino acids. Per germline, CDR1 MDHEN and CDR2 SYDVKM. Losses at the gene ends were 3 bases for V and 4 bases for J; bases not matched to a gene: 3. CDR3 sequence: CASSLGQLYEQYF. The CDR3 DNA sequence: TGTGCCAGCAGTTTGGGACAGCTTTACGAGCAGTACTTC.

This chain connects TRBV6-1 to TRBJ2-4; 9 bases map to TRBD1. CDR1 is MNHNS and CDR2 is SASEGT in the germline V gene. The V and J ends lost 5 bases and 2 bases, in that order; junction bases with no gene match: 4. The CDR3 sequence is 15 residues long. The DNA of the CDR3 is TGTGCCAGCAGTTCGGGACAGGGTACCAAAAACATTCAGTACTTC. As protein: CASSSGQGTKNIQYF.

The table lists this clone with a count of one. The CDR3 loop reads CASSLPRDWSQETQYF. The CDR3 DNA is TGTGCCAGCAGCTTGCCCAGGGATTGGTCCCAAGAGACCCAGTACTTC. V and J are TRBV5-6 and TRBJ2-5, with a weak D call TRBD1 (5 bases). Trimming pared 1 base from V and 1 base from J, leaving 14 bases between. Germline-derived CDR1 and CDR2 are SGHDT and YYEEEE. This CDR3 region has 16 residues.

The chain's CDR3 is CASSLQDREETQYF. CDR3 coding DNA: TGTGCCAGCAGCCTCCAAGACAGGGAAGAGACCCAGTACTTC. The J gene is TRBJ2-5, the V gene TRBV11-2; 7 nucleotides line up with TRBD1. Germline CDR1 reads SGHAT; CDR2 reads FQNNGV. There are 14 residues in the CDR3. V gave up 5 bases and J gave up 3 bases; unmatched junction bases: 6. Complete variable domain (other parts from reference TRBV11-2 and TRBJ2-5): EAGVAQSPRYKIIEKRQSVAFWCNPISGHATLYWYQQILGQGPKLLIQFQNNGVVDDSQLPKDRFSAERLKGVDSTLKIQPAKLEDSAVYLCASSLQDREETQYFGPGTRLLVL.

The V call is TRBV7-2, the J call TRBJ1-2; weak D call: TRBD1 (6 bases). The CDR3 runs 15 residues. V was cut by 1 base and J by 7 bases, with 16 bases left in between. Per germline, CDR1 SGHTA and CDR2 FQGNSA. The CDR3 DNA reads as TGTGCCAGCAGCTTAGGAGGGGGTAACAGGGCTGGCTACACCTTC. This gives the protein CASSLGGGNRAGYTF.

The V and J genes are TRBV5-1 and TRBJ2-5; D is perhaps TRBD1 (6 bases). The tail of the sequence fits TRBJ2-7 better, so the J call may be wrong. CDR3 length: 14 amino acids. Germline V lookup: CDR1 SGHRS, CDR2 YFSETQ. CDR3 sequence (DNA): TGCGCCAGCAGCTTGGCAGGGGCGAGCTACGAGCAGTACTTC. Its protein product is CASSLAGASYEQYF.

This clone was observed a single time. This chain uses TRBV6-1 with TRBJ2-7; unclear D gene. Germline-derived CDR1 and CDR2 are MNHNS and SASEGT. Trimming left V 0 bases short and J 2 bases short, with 8 bases between. The CDR3 runs 14 residues. The chain's CDR3 is CASSEAVNTYEQYF. The CDR3 DNA is TGTGCCAGCAGTGAAGCGGTCAATACCTACGAGCAGTACTTC.

The genes are TRBV7-3 and TRBJ1-1; D remains unclear. The CDR3 covers 14 residues. Per germline, CDR1 SGHTA and CDR2 FQGTGA. Trimming left V 0 bases short and J 2 bases short, with 7 bases between. The CDR3 nucleotides are TGTGCCAGCAGCTTAACGAGCCCAAACACTGAAGCTTTCTTT. This codes for CASSLTSPNTEAFF. Together with reference TRBV7-3 and TRBJ1-1, the CDR3 gives the full variable domain: GAGVSQTPSNKVTEKGKYVELRCDPISGHTALYWYRQSLGQGPEFLIYFQGTGAADDSGLPNDRFFAVRPEGSVSTLKIQRTERGDSAVYLCASSLTSPNTEAFFGQGTRLTVV.

This chain connects TRBV7-2 to TRBJ2-7, with TRBD1 as a possible D gene (6 bases). V was clipped by 3 bases and J by 0 bases, with 9 bases between them. The CDR3 loop spans 14 amino acids. Germline CDR1 and CDR2: SGHTA and FQGNSA. The DNA of the CDR3 is TGTGCCAGCAGCTTCACAGGGAGCTCCTACGAGCAGTACTTC. This translates into CASSFTGSSYEQYF.

This sequence joins TRBV7-9 and TRBJ2-1; D is perhaps TRBD1 (5 bases). V lost 3 bases, J lost 7 bases, and 13 bases lay in between. The CDR3 has 14 amino acids. From germline, CDR1 is SEHNR and CDR2 FQNEAQ (reference sequence). The CDR3 reads CASSFSTGGNEQFF. CDR3 in DNA: TGTGCCAGCAGCTTTTCTACAGGTGGAAATGAGCAGTTCTTC.

This clone was detected once. The chain combines TRBV29-1 with TRBJ2-3, with D possibly being TRBD1 (6 bases). CDR1 is SQVTM and CDR2 is ANQGSEA in the germline V gene. With 0 bases removed from V and 4 bases from J, the gap between germline ends came to 17 bases. The length of the CDR3 is 16 residues. CDR3 DNA sequence: TGCAGCGTTGAAGATAAGCAACAGGGAACCCCAGATACGCAGTATTTT. It encodes CSVEDKQQGTPDTQYF.

The gene calls are TRBV14 and TRBJ2-5; 7 nucleotides align to TRBD1. Germline V CDR1 and CDR2: SGHDN, FVKESK. Trimming removed 1 base from V and 4 bases from J; junction bases left unmatched: 15. This CDR3 has 18 amino acids. The chain's CDR3 is CASSQGSLTGDSRETQYF. CDR3 sequence (DNA): TGTGCCAGCAGCCAAGGTAGTTTAACAGGGGATTCGAGAGAGACCCAGTACTTC.